A single T cell receptor (beta chain) is shown here with its context. Its antigen is currently unknown. The sample belongs to a study of T cell responses to AZD1222 COVID-19 vaccine. Findings of the study overall: Among vaccine-associated CD4 TCRs, coverage spanned spike, with dominance at 160-218 and 743-854. Mostly white British, mostly female donors; authors suggested clonal diversity may be underestimated. Elevations in Spike-specific TCR breadth and depth followed administration of two AZD1222 doses.

The method was immunoSEQ multiplex PCR; TCRdb's version includes in-frame clones alone and lacks a portion of them. The sample shows 84,000 or so clones, about 92% of them seen only once. V gave up 5 bases and J gave up 5 bases, with 15 bases separating them. The CDR3 sequence is 14 residues long. Looked up from germline, CDR1 is GTSNPN and CDR2 is SVGIG (reference sequence). V is TRBV30 and J is TRBJ1-4, with D perhaps TRBD1 (5 bases). Sequencing used peripheral blood, obtained on day 0 of AZD1222 vaccination. This clonotype was obtained from an adult in good health. The CDR3 reads CAWCQGTANEKLFF. DNA of the CDR3: TGTGCCTGGTGCCAAGGGACGGCGAATGAAAAACTGTTTTTT.